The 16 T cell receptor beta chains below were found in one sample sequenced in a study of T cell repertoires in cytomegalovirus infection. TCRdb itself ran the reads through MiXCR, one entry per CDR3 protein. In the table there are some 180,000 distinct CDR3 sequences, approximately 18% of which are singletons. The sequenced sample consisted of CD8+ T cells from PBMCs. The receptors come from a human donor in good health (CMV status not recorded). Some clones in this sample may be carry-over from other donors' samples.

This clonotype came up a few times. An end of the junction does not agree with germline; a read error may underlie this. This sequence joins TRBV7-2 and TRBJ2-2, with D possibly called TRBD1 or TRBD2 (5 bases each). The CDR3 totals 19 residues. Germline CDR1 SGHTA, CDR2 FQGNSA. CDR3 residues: CVSSGISNWGRSNTGELFF. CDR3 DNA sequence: TGTGTCAGCTCGGGGATCTCCAATTGGGGCAGGTCGAACACCGGGGAGCTGTTTTTT.

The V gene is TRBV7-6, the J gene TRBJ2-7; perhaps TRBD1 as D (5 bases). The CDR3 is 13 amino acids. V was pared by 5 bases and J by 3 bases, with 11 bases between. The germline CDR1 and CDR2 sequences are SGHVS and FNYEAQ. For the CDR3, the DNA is TGTGCCAGCAGCCCCAGACAGAACTACGAGCAGTACTTC. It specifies CASSPRQNYEQYF.

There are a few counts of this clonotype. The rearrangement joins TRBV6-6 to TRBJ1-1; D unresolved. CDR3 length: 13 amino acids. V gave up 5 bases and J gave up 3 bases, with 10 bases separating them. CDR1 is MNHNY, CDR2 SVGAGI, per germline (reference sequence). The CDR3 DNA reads TGTGCCAGCAGTGTCAACGGAGACACTGAAGCTTTCTTT. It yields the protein CASSVNGDTEAFF.

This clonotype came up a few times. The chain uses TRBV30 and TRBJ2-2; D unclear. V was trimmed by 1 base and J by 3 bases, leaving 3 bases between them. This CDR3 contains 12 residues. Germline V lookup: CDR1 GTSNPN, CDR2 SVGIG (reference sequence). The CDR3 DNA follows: TGTGCCTGGAGTGGGGACACCGGGGAGCTGTTTTTT. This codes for CAWSGDTGELFF.

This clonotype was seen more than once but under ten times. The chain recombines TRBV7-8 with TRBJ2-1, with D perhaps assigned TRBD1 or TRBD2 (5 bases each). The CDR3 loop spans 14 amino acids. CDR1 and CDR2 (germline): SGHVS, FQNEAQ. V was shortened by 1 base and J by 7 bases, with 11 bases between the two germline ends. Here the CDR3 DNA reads TGTGCCAGCAGCTTAGGTATTGGGGGAAATGAGCAGTTCTTC. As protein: CASSLGIGGNEQFF.

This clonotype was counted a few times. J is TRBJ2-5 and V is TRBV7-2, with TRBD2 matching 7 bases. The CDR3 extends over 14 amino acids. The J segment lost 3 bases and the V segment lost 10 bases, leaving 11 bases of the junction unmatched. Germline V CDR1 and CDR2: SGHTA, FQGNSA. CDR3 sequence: CAIRKEREEETQYF. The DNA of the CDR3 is TGTGCCATCCGCAAGGAGCGGGAAGAAGAGACCCAGTACTTC.

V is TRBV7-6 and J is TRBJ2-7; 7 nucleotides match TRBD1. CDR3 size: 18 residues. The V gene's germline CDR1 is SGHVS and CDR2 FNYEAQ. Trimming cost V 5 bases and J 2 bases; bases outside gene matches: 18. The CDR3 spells CASSPTLVTGEQAYEQYF. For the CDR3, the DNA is TGTGCCAGCAGCCCTACACTCGTAACAGGGGAGCAGGCCTACGAGCAGTACTTC. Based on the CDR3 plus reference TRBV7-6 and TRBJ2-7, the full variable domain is GAGVSQSPRYKVTKRGQDVALRCDPISGHVSLYWYRQALGQGPEFLTYFNYEAQQDKSGLPNDRFSAERPEGSISTLTIQRTEQRDSAMYRCASSPTLVTGEQAYEQYFGPGTRLTVT.

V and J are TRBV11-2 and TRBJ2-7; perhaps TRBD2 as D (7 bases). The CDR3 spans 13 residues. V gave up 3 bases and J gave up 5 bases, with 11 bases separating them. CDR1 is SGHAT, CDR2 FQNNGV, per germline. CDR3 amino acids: CASSLLGGDEQYF. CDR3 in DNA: TGTGCCAGCAGCTTGCTAGGGGGGGACGAGCAGTACTTC.

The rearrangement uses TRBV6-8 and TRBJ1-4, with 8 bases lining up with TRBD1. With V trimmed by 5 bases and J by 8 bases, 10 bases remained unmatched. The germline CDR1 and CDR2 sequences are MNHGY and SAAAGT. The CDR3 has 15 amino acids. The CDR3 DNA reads TGTGCCAGCAGTCTTCGACAGGGGATAAGGGAAAAACTGTTTTTT. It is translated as CASSLRQGIREKLFF.

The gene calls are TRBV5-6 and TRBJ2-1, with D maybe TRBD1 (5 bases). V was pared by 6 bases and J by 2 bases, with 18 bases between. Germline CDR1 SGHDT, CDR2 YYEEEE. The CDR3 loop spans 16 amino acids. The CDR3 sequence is CASKSWQGFAYNEQFF. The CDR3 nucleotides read TGTGCCAGCAAATCATGGCAGGGTTTCGCCTACAATGAGCAGTTCTTC.

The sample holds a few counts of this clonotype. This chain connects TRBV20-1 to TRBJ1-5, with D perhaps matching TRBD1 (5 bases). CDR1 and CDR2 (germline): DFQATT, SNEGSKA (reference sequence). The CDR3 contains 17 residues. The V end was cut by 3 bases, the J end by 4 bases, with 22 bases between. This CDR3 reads CSASYRLDPPRNQPQHF. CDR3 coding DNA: TGCAGTGCTAGCTACAGGCTGGACCCCCCTCGGAATCAGCCCCAGCATTTT.

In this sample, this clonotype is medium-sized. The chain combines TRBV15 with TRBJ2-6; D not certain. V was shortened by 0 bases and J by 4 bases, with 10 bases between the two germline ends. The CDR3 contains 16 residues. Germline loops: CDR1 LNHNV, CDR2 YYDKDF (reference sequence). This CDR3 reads CATSREGSSGANVLTF. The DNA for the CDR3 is TGTGCCACCAGCAGAGAAGGATCGTCCGGGGCCAACGTCCTGACTTTC.

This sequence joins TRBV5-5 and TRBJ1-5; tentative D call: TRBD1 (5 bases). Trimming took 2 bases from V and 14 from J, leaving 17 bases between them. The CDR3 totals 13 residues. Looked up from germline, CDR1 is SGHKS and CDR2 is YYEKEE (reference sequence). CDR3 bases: TGTGCCAGCAGCTTATTCCTTGGGGCAGAAGAGCATTTT. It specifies CASSLFLGAEEHF.

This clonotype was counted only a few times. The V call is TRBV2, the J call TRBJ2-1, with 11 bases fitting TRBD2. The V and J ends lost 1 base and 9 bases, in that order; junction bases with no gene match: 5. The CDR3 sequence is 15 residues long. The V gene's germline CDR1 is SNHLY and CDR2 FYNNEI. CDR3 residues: CASSEEGLAVIEQFF. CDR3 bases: TGTGCCAGCAGTGAAGAGGGACTAGCGGTTATTGAGCAGTTCTTC.

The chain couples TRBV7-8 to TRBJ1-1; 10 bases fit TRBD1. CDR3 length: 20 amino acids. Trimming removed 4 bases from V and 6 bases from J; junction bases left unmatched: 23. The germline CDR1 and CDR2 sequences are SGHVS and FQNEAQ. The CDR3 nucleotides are TGTGCCAGCAGCTCAAACCGATACACCGGGACAGGGGCCGTTGGGGCTGAAGCTTTCTTT. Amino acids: CASSSNRYTGTGAVGAEAFF. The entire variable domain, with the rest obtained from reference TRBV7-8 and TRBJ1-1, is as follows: GAGVSQSPRYKVAKRGQDVALRCDPISGHVSLFWYQQALGQGPEFLTYFQNEAQLDKSGLPSDRFFAERPEGSVSTLKIQRTQQEDSAVYLCASSSNRYTGTGAVGAEAFFGQGTRLTVV.

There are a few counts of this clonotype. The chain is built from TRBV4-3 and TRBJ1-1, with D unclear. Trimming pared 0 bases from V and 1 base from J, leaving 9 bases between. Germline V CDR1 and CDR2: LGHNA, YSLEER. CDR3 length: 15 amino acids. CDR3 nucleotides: TGCGCCAGCAGCCAAGATGGGAGAGGGAACACTGAAGCTTTCTTT. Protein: CASSQDGRGNTEAFF.